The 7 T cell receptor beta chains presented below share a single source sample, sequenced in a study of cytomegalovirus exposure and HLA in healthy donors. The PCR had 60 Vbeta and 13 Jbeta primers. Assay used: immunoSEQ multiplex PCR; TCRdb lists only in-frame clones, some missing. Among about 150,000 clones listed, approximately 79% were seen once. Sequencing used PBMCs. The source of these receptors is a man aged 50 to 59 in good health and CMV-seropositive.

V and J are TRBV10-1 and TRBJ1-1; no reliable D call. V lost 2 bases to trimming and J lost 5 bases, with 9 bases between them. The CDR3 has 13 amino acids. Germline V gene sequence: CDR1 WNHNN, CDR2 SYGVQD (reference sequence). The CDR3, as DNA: TGCGCCAGCAGTGAGACCCGGAGGACTGAAGCTTTCTTT. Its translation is CASSETRRTEAFF.

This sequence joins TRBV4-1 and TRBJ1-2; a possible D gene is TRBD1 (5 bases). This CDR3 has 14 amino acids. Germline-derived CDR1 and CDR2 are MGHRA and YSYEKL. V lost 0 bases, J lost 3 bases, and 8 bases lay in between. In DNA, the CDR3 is TGCGCCAGCAGCCAAGATCAGGGATACTATGGCTACACCTTC. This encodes CASSQDQGYYGYTF.

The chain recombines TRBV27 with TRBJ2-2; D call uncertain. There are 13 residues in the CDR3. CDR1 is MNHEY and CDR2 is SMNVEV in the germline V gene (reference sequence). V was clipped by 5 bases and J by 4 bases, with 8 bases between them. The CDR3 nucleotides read TGTGCCAGCAGTATCAGTGGCACCGGGGAGCTGTTTTTT. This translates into CASSISGTGELFF.

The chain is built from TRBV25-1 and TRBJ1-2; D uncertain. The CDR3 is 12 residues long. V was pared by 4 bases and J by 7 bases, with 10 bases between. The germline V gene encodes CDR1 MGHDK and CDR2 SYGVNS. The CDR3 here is CASSAGMGGYTF. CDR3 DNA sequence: TGTGCCAGCAGTGCGGGGATGGGTGGCTACACCTTC.

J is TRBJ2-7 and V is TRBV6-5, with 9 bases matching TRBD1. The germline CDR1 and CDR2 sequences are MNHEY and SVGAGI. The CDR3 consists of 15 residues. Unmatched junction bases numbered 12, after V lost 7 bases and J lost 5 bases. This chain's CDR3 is CASNGGTGIRHEQYF. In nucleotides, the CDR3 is TGTGCCAGCAACGGGGGGACAGGGATTCGCCACGAGCAGTACTTC.

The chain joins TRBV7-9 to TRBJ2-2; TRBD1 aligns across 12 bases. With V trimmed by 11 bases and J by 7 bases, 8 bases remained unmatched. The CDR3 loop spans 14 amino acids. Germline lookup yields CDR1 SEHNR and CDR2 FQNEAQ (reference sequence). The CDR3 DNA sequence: TGTGCCGGTGGACGGGACAGGGGGCTCGGGGAGCTGTTTTTT. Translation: CAGGRDRGLGELFF.

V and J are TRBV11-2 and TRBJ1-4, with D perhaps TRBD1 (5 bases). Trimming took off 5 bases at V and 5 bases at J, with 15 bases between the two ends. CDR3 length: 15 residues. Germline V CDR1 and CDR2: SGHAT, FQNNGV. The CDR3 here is CASSPDRQLNEKLFF. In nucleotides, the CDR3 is TGTGCCAGCAGCCCGGACCGACAGTTAAATGAAAAACTGTTTTTT.